The clone carrying this TCR beta chain was found once. The antigen is undetermined. The ends lost 5 bases at V and 12 bases at J; junction bases unmatched: 10. There are 15 residues in the CDR3. Germline V CDR1 and CDR2: SGHTA, FQGNSA. This sample was taken from a study of cytomegalovirus exposure and HLA in healthy donors. Study-wide background: Of roughly 400 genotyped donors, more than 75% grouped in the Caucasian-associated ancestry cluster.

Vbeta (60) and Jbeta (13) primers were used in the PCR. TCRdb's copy holds only in-frame clones and misses some; the assay was immunoSEQ multiplex PCR. Of about 150,000 clones detected, approximately 74% appear once; the ten largest clones hold 2% to 2.5%. Points from the study as a whole: According to the study, 160 or so TCR beta chains were cytomegalovirus-associated. Presence/absence analysis assumed near-uniform sequencing depth across donors.

The chain carries TRBV7-2 and TRBJ1-6, with TRBD1 identical over 10 bases. The sequence was obtained from a man aged 25 to 40 in good health and CMV-seronegative. Sequenced sample: PBMCs. CDR3 sequence: CASSKRTGGSLPLHF. The CDR3 bases are TGTGCCAGCAGCAAAAGGACAGGGGGTTCTCTACCCCTCCACTTT.